The sequence of this T cell receptor beta chain was determined in a study of T-cell memory formation after mild COVID-19. Study summary: TCR clusters showed largely donor specificity.

As for this clonotype: Its antigen is still unknown.

Each CDR3 protein gets one entry after TCRdb re-called the 5' RACE reads with MiXCR. The sample holds some 40,000 distinct CDR3 sequences, 6.1% seen once. Study-wide findings and caveats: A balance of CD4 and CD8 characterized clones contracting day 15 to 85, whereas later expanders leaned CD4+.

This clonotype originated in an adult who had mild COVID-19 (a few samples of this study predate the infection). Cell type and time point are not known. The sequencing sample was made of PBMCs or a T cell subset sorted from them (not recorded which).

As DNA, the CDR3 is TGTGCCAGCAAGGAAAGCTCCTACAATGAGCAGTTCTTC. Translation gives CASKESSYNEQFF. The chain joins TRBV6-5 to TRBJ2-1; D unclear. The CDR3 covers 13 residues. V lost 7 bases, J lost 0 bases, and 7 bases lay in between. CDR1 MNHEY and CDR2 SVGAGI come from the germline V gene.